This T cell receptor (beta chain) appears in the sequencing data of a study of shared clonotypes between healthy human individuals. Study-level points and caveats: Sorted-subset samples were not fully sequenced, rarefaction indicated. Larger richness was generally estimated for naive than memory subsets.

The CDR3 has 14 residues. CDR1 is SGDLS and CDR2 is YYNGEE in the germline V gene. Trimming left V 4 bases short and J 3 bases short, with 12 bases between. As regards this clone: Its antigen is unidentified.

Terminally differentiated effector memory CD45RA+ cells were excluded by CCR7 positive selection of CD45RO-negative cells. Only in-frame clones appear in the TCRdb table, and some are missing; sequencing was by immunoSEQ multiplex PCR. In the table there are some 2,100,000 clones, more than 85% of which are singletons. The genes are TRBV9 and TRBJ2-3; D is perhaps TRBD2 (6 bases). The TCR originated in a man aged 18 to 30 in good health. Some clones in this sample may be carry-over from other donors' samples. The sample taken for sequencing was naive CD8+ T cells from PBMCs. CDR3 residues: CASSRSRETDTQYF. The CDR3 coding sequence is TGTGCCAGCAGCAGATCCCGGGAGACAGATACGCAGTATTTT.